This entry lists 2 T cell receptor beta chains sequenced from one sample in a study of neurological immune-mediated disorders. The sample's time point: longitudinal time-point 1 (baseline). TCRdb re-called the 5' RACE reads through MiXCR, storing one row per CDR3 protein. Among fewer than 90,000 distinct CDR3 sequences, more than 8.5% were seen once, and the ten largest hold approximately 9.7%. The sample was PBMCs. All receptors come from a man aged 30-40 years in good health.

This clonotype occurred many times. The chain is built from TRBV29-1 and TRBJ2-5; D is ambiguous. The CDR3 is made up of 11 amino acids. The germline V gene has CDR1 SQVTM and CDR2 ANQGSEA. Trimming took 1 base from V and 5 from J, leaving 5 bases between them. CDR3 in DNA: TGCAGCGTTGAAGTTTTCGAGACCCAGTACTTC. Translating gives CSVEVFETQYF.

The rearrangement joins TRBV11-2 to TRBJ1-2; D not resolved. The V gene's germline CDR1 is SGHAT and CDR2 FQNNGV. V gave up 3 bases and J gave up 0 bases, with 8 bases separating them. The CDR3 has 14 residues. The CDR3 sequence: CASSLVGANYGYTF. CDR3 sequence (DNA): TGTGCCAGCAGCTTGGTCGGGGCTAACTATGGCTACACCTTC.